The T cell receptor beta chain described here comes from a study of cytomegalovirus exposure and HLA in healthy donors. Study-level information: Earlier, about 179 million T cells were analyzed, and 90 million to 120 million unique TCR beta sequences were found among them. The study placed 80% to 90% of its approximately 400 genotyped donors in the Caucasian-associated ancestry cluster. Study-level findings and limits: Association with HLA alleles at 0.05 false discovery rate was found for 17,000 or so TCR beta sequences in a later analysis. Earlier analysis found most TCR beta V segments productive about 87% or about 30% of the time.

Primers: 60 Vbeta forward and 13 Jbeta reverse. The data were produced by immunoSEQ multiplex PCR, yet TCRdb's version contains in-frame clones alone and is incomplete. The table has about 170,000 clones, roughly 76% seen once. CDR1 SGDLS and CDR2 YYNGEE come from the germline V gene. J was trimmed by 3 bases and V by 6 bases; bases with no gene match: 10. The CDR3 covers 15 residues. To note about this clone: Its cognate antigen is unknown.

The source of this sequence is a male donor in good health and CMV-seronegative. This chain links TRBV9 with TRBJ2-5, with 8 bases that match TRBD2. The sequencing input was PBMCs. The chain's CDR3 is CASTVGSGDKETQYF. The DNA of the CDR3 is TGTGCCAGCACGGTGGGTAGCGGGGATAAAGAGACCCAGTACTTC.